The rows below give T cell receptor beta chains drawn from one sample of a study of T cell repertoires in aging, cancer and after chemotherapy. TCRdb re-called the multiplex PCR reads through MiXCR, storing one row per CDR3 protein. The repertoire holds about 6,200 distinct CDR3 sequences, with about 30% as singletons. The specimen sequenced was blood. Source of these receptors: a human donor with a blood cancer. Both conserved end residues are part of each CDR3. The D gene is left open where the match is weak. The listing skips clone size in some rows; elsewhere it reads once, few, many or a size class.

cdr3_aa: CASSIKQGAREQYF
cdr3_nt: TGTGCCAGTAGTATAAAACAGGGGGCGAGGGAGCAGTACTTC
d_call: TRBD1
clone_size: few
v_call: TRBV19
j_call: TRBJ2-7

cdr3_aa: CASMGGNEKYF
cdr3_nt: TGTGCCAGTATGGGGGGAAACGAGAAGTACTTC
d_call: NA
clone_size: NA
v_call: TRBV4-3
j_call: TRBJ2-7

cdr3_aa: CASSLDVGAVYGYTF
cdr3_nt: TGCGCCAGCAGCTTGGATGTCGGTGCTGTCTATGGCTACACCTTC
d_call: NA
clone_size: few
v_call: TRBV5-1
j_call: TRBJ1-2

cdr3_aa: CASRGRTGGADTQYF
cdr3_nt: TGTGCCAGCAGGGGGCGGACAGGGGGCGCAGATACGCAGTATTTT
d_call: TRBD1
clone_size: NA
v_call: TRBV6-1
j_call: TRBJ2-3

cdr3_aa: CAIRSDREDEKLFF
cdr3_nt: TGTGCCATCAGATCAGACAGGGAGGATGAAAAACTGTTTTTT
d_call: TRBD1
clone_size: few
v_call: TRBV10-3
j_call: TRBJ1-4

cdr3_aa: CASSPLGLGDTQYF
cdr3_nt: TGTGCCAGCTCACCACTGGGACTGGGGGATACGCAGTATTTT
d_call: NA
clone_size: medium-sized
v_call: TRBV18
j_call: TRBJ2-3

cdr3_aa: CASSPPEGRSLHF
cdr3_nt: TGTGCCAGCAGCCCCCCGGAGGGACGTAGCCTCCACTTT
d_call: NA
clone_size: NA
v_call: TRBV7-9
j_call: TRBJ1-6

cdr3_aa: CASSLALAAASTDTQYF
cdr3_nt: TGTGCCAGCAGTTTAGCTCTAGCGGCCGCTAGCACAGATACGCAGTATTTT
d_call: TRBD2
clone_size: NA
v_call: TRBV12-3/TRBV12-4
j_call: TRBJ2-3

cdr3_aa: CASSLLGVNIQYF
cdr3_nt: TGTGCCAGCAGTTTATTAGGCGTAAACATTCAGTACTTC
d_call: NA
clone_size: NA
v_call: TRBV27
j_call: TRBJ2-4

cdr3_aa: CATGVGSDYEQYF
cdr3_nt: TGTGCCACCGGGGTCGGGTCAGACTACGAGCAGTACTTC
d_call: NA
clone_size: NA
v_call: TRBV24-1
j_call: TRBJ2-7

cdr3_aa: CASNSFFAATGELFF
cdr3_nt: TGCGCCAGCAATTCCTTTTTCGCAGCCACCGGGGAGCTGTTTTTT
d_call: NA
clone_size: medium-sized
v_call: TRBV5-1
j_call: TRBJ2-2

cdr3_aa: CASSWSGRSTDTKYF
cdr3_nt: TGTGCCAGCAGTTGGAGCGGGCGTAGCACAGATACGAAGTATTTT
d_call: NA
clone_size: NA
v_call: TRBV12-3/TRBV12-4
j_call: TRBJ2-3

cdr3_aa: CASSSQGATGELFF
cdr3_nt: TGTGCCAGCAGCTCGCAGGGGGCGACCGGGGAGCTGTTTTTT
d_call: TRBD1
clone_size: medium-sized
v_call: TRBV5-5
j_call: TRBJ2-2

cdr3_aa: CASSAQITTNEKLFF
cdr3_nt: TGCGCCAGCAGCGCACAGATCACAACTAATGAAAAACTGTTTTTT
d_call: NA
clone_size: few
v_call: TRBV4-3
j_call: TRBJ1-4

cdr3_aa: CASSPPRSSYEQYF
cdr3_nt: TGTGCCAGCTCACCCCCCCGAAGCTCCTACGAGCAGTACTTC
d_call: NA
clone_size: medium-sized
v_call: TRBV18
j_call: TRBJ2-7

cdr3_aa: CATKGDSGISYNEQFF
cdr3_nt: TGTGCCACGAAAGGAGATAGCGGGATTTCTTACAATGAGCAGTTCTTC
d_call: TRBD2
clone_size: NA
v_call: TRBV24-1
j_call: TRBJ2-1

cdr3_aa: CASSYHGGGDTQYF
cdr3_nt: TGTGCCAGCAGCTACCACGGCGGGGGAGATACGCAGTATTTT
d_call: TRBD2
clone_size: few
v_call: TRBV4-2
j_call: TRBJ2-3

cdr3_aa: CSVGVWVFGGSYNEQFF
cdr3_nt: TGCAGCGTTGGGGTGTGGGTGTTTGGGGGCTCCTACAATGAGCAGTTCTTC
d_call: NA
clone_size: NA
v_call: TRBV29-1
j_call: TRBJ2-1

cdr3_aa: CASRLAQSTEAFF
cdr3_nt: TGTGCCAGCAGGCTGGCCCAATCCACTGAAGCTTTCTTT
d_call: NA
clone_size: few
v_call: TRBV6-5
j_call: TRBJ1-1

cdr3_aa: CASSPRRGPQHF
cdr3_nt: TGTGCCAGCAGCCCCCGGCGCGGGCCCCAGCATTTT
d_call: NA
clone_size: few
v_call: TRBV7-2
j_call: TRBJ1-5

cdr3_aa: CASSSSGSSYEQYF
cdr3_nt: TGTGCCAGCAGCTCTAGCGGGAGCTCCTACGAGCAGTACTTC
d_call: TRBD2
clone_size: medium-sized
v_call: TRBV13
j_call: TRBJ2-7

cdr3_aa: CASSLGSTVSSYNEQFF
cdr3_nt: TGTGCCAGCAGCTTAGGCTCGACTGTTAGCTCCTACAATGAGCAGTTCTTC
d_call: NA
clone_size: NA
v_call: TRBV11-2
j_call: TRBJ2-1

cdr3_aa: CATIRVRQGNEKLFF
cdr3_nt: TGTGCCACCATCAGAGTTCGACAGGGAAATGAAAAACTGTTTTTT
d_call: TRBD1
clone_size: NA
v_call: TRBV15
j_call: TRBJ1-4

cdr3_aa: CATAGTSGDQETQYF
cdr3_nt: TGTGCCACCGCTGGGACTAGCGGGGACCAAGAGACCCAGTACTTC
d_call: TRBD2
clone_size: NA
v_call: TRBV10-3
j_call: TRBJ2-5

cdr3_aa: CASRGLAGRQETQYF
cdr3_nt: TGTGCCAGCAGGGGACTAGCGGGACGCCAAGAGACCCAGTACTTC
d_call: TRBD2
clone_size: medium-sized
v_call: TRBV6-5
j_call: TRBJ2-5

cdr3_aa: CASSDRRRTDTQYF
cdr3_nt: TGTGCCAGCAGCGACAGGCGCCGCACAGATACGCAGTATTTT
d_call: NA
clone_size: medium-sized
v_call: TRBV6-1
j_call: TRBJ2-3

cdr3_aa: CASSLKGVRDYGYTF
cdr3_nt: TGTGCCAGCAGCTTGAAGGGAGTCAGAGACTATGGCTACACCTTC
d_call: NA
clone_size: few
v_call: TRBV5-4
j_call: TRBJ1-2

cdr3_aa: CASSWGPNTESFF
cdr3_nt: TGTGCCAGCAGTTGGGGCCCTAACACTGAATCTTTCTTT
d_call: NA
clone_size: NA
v_call: TRBV6-5
j_call: TRBJ1-1

cdr3_aa: CASSYSGQLGPRPQHF
cdr3_nt: TGTGCCAGCAGTTACTCCGGACAGCTAGGGCCGAGGCCCCAGCATTTT
d_call: NA
clone_size: NA
v_call: TRBV6-2/TRBV6-3
j_call: TRBJ1-5

cdr3_aa: CASSWGTSGTADTQYF
cdr3_nt: TGTGCCAGTAGCTGGGGGACTAGCGGGACTGCAGATACGCAGTATTTT
d_call: TRBD2
clone_size: NA
v_call: TRBV19
j_call: TRBJ2-3

cdr3_aa: CASSLHPLDIQYF
cdr3_nt: TGTGCTAGCAGCCTACATCCCCTGGACATTCAGTACTTC
d_call: NA
clone_size: NA
v_call: TRBV7-7
j_call: TRBJ2-4

cdr3_aa: CASSWSTDRGAKNIQYF
cdr3_nt: TGCGCCAGCAGCTGGAGTACGGACAGGGGTGCCAAAAACATTCAGTACTTC
d_call: TRBD1
clone_size: few
v_call: TRBV5-1
j_call: TRBJ2-4

cdr3_aa: CASSLLGEGNQPQHF
cdr3_nt: TGTGCCAGCAGCTTATTAGGGGAGGGCAATCAGCCCCAGCATTTT
d_call: NA
clone_size: few
v_call: TRBV7-9
j_call: TRBJ1-5

cdr3_aa: CASSERASGRAGQFF
cdr3_nt: TGTGCCAGCAGTGAAAGGGCTAGCGGGAGGGCTGGTCAGTTCTTC
d_call: TRBD2
clone_size: NA
v_call: TRBV2
j_call: TRBJ2-1

cdr3_aa: CAISESRRASYEQYF
cdr3_nt: TGTGCCATCAGTGAGTCACGCCGGGCCTCCTACGAGCAGTACTTC
d_call: NA
clone_size: NA
v_call: TRBV10-3
j_call: TRBJ2-7

cdr3_aa: CASSLAGQSSYNEQFF
cdr3_nt: TGTGCCAGCAGCTTAGCGGGCCAAAGCTCCTACAATGAGCAGTTCTTC
d_call: NA
clone_size: NA
v_call: TRBV7-9
j_call: TRBJ2-1

cdr3_aa: CASGRDRVGTDTQYF
cdr3_nt: TGTGCCAGCGGAAGGGACAGGGTTGGCACAGATACGCAGTATTTT
d_call: TRBD1
clone_size: medium-sized
v_call: TRBV18
j_call: TRBJ2-3

cdr3_aa: CASSQRNEQFF
cdr3_nt: TGTGCCAGCAGCCAGAGGAATGAGCAGTTCTTC
d_call: NA
clone_size: NA
v_call: TRBV13
j_call: TRBJ2-1

cdr3_aa: CASSMGGNEQYF
cdr3_nt: TGTGCCAGTAGTATGGGGGGAAACGAGCAGTACTTC
d_call: NA
clone_size: NA
v_call: TRBV19
j_call: TRBJ2-7